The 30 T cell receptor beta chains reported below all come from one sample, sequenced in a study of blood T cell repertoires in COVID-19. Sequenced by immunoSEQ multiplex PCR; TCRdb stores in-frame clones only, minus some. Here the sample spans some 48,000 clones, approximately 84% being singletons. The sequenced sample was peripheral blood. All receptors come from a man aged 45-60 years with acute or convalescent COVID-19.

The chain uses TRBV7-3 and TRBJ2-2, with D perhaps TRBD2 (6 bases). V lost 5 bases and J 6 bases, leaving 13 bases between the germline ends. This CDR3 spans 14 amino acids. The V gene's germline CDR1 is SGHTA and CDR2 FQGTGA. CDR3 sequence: CASSPPGLSGELFF. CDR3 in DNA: TGTGCCAGCAGCCCTCCGGGACTTTCCGGGGAGCTGTTTTTT.

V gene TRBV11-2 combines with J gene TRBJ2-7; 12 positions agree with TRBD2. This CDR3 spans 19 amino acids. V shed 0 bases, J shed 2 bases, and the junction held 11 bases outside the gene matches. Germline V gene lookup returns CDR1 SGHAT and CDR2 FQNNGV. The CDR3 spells CASSLDIMTSGRRPYEQYF. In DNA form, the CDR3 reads TGTGCCAGCAGCTTAGATATTATGACTAGCGGGAGACGTCCCTACGAGCAGTACTTC.

In DNA form, the CDR3 reads TGTGCCAGCAGTTTTACCCCCCAGGGGACAACTAATGAAAAACTGTTTTTT. Its protein is CASSFTPQGTTNEKLFF. The rearrangement uses TRBV7-9 and TRBJ1-4; maybe TRBD1 (6 bases). The CDR3 extends over 17 amino acids. Trimming took off 6 bases at V and 0 bases at J, with 17 bases between the two ends. Germline values: CDR1 SEHNR, CDR2 FQNEAQ (reference sequence).

This CDR3 reads CASSWTGGNYGYTF. In nucleotides, the CDR3 is TGTGCCAGCAGTTGGACAGGGGGCAACTATGGCTACACCTTC. The chain uses TRBV11-2 and TRBJ1-2; 11 nucleotides line up with TRBD1. Trimming at V came to 6 bases and at J to 2 bases, leaving 2 bases not matched to a gene. CDR3 size: 14 residues. The germline V gene encodes CDR1 SGHAT and CDR2 FQNNGV.

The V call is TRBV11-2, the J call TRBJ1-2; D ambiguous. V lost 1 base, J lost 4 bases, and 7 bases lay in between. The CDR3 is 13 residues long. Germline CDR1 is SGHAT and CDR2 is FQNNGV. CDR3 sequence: CASSLGYGYGYTF. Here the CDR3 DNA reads TGTGCCAGCAGCTTAGGATACGGCTATGGCTACACCTTC.

The CDR3 sequence is CASSIQGWGYNEQFF. The DNA for the CDR3 is TGTGCCAGCAGCATACAGGGATGGGGTTACAATGAGCAGTTCTTC. This chain links TRBV9 with TRBJ2-1; a weak D match, TRBD1 (6 bases). V gave up 4 bases and J gave up 4 bases, with 15 bases separating them. Germline loops: CDR1 SGDLS, CDR2 YYNGEE. The CDR3 covers 15 residues.

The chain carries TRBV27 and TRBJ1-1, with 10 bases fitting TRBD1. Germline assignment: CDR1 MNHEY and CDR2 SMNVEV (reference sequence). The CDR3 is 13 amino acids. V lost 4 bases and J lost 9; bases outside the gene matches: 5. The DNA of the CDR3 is TGTGCCAGCAGTTGGGACAGGGGAGTTAAAGCTTTCTTT. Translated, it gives CASSWDRGVKAFF.

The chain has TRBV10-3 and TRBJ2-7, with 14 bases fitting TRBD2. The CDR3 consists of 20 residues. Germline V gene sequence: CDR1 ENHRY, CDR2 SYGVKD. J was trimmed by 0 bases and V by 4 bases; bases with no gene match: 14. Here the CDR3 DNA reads TGTGCCATCAGTGGGGGGTCGGGACTAGCGGGAGCGGGGAGCTCCTACGAGCAGTACTTC. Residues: CAISGGSGLAGAGSSYEQYF.

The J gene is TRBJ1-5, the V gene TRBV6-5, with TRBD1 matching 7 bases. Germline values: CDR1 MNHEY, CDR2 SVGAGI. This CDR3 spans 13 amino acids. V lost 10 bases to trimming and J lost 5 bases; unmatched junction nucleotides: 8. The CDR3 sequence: CATWDSTYQPQHF. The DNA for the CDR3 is TGTGCCACCTGGGACAGCACCTATCAGCCCCAGCATTTT.

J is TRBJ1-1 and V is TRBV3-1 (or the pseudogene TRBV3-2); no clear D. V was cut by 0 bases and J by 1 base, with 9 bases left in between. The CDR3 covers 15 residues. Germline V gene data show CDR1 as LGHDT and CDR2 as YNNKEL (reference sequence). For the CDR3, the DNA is TGTGCCAGCAGCCAAGATTCGAGAGCGAACACTGAAGCTTTCTTT. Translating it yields CASSQDSRANTEAFF.

The CDR3 region is CASRETGLLFF. The CDR3 nucleotides are TGTGCCAGCAGGGAGACAGGTCTACTGTTTTTT. The rearrangement joins TRBV28 to TRBJ1-4, with D possibly matching TRBD1 (6 bases). V lost 6 bases to trimming and J lost 13 bases, with 12 bases between them. The CDR3 covers 11 residues. Germline lookup yields CDR1 MDHEN and CDR2 SYDVKM.

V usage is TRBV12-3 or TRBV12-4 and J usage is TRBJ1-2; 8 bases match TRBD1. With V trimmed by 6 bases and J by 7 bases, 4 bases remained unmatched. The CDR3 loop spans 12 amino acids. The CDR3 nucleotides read TGTGCCAGCAGCGACAGGGGAGGTGGCTACACCTTC. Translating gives CASSDRGGGYTF.

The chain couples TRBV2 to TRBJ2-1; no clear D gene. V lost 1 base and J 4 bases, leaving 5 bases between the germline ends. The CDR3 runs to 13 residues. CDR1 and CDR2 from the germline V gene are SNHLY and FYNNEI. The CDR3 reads CASSEGIYNEQFF. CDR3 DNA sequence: TGTGCCAGCAGTGAAGGTATATACAATGAGCAGTTCTTC.

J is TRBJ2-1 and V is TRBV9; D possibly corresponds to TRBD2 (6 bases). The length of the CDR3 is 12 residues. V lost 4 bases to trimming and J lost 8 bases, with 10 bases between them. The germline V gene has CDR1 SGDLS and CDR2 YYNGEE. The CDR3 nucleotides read TGTGCCAGCAGCTTCAGGGACTATGAGCAGTTCTTC. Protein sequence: CASSFRDYEQFF.

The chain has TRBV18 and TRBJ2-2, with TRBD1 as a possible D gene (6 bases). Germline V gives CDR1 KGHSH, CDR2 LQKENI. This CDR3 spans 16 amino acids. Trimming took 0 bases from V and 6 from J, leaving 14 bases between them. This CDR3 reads CASSPPKDSSAGELFF. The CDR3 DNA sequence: TGTGCCAGCTCACCACCGAAGGACAGTAGCGCCGGGGAGCTGTTTTTT.

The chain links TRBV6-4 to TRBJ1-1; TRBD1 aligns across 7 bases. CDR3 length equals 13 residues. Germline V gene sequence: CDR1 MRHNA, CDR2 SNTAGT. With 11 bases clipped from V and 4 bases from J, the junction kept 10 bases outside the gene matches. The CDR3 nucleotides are TGTGCCGGAAAACAGGGGACCGCCACTGAAGCTTTCTTT. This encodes CAGKQGTATEAFF.

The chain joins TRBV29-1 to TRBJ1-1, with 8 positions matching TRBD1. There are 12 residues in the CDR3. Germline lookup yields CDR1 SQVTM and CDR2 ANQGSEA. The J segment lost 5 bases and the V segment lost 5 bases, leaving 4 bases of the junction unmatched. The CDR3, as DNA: TGCAGCGTTCAGGACAGGGCTACTGAAGCTTTCTTT. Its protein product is CSVQDRATEAFF. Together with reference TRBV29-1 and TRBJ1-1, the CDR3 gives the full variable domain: SAVISQKPSRDICQRGTSLTIQCQVDSQVTMMFWYRQQPGQSLTLIATANQGSEATYESGFVIDKFPISRPNLTFSTLTVSNMSPEDSSIYLCSVQDRATEAFFGQGTRLTVV.

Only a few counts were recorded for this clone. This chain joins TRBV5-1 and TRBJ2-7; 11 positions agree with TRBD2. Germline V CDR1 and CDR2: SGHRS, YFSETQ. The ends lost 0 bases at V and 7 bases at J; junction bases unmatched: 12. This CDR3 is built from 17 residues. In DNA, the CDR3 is TGCGCCAGCAGCTTGGATTCTAGCGGGAGGCCCCTTCGGGAGCAGTACTTC. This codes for CASSLDSSGRPLREQYF.

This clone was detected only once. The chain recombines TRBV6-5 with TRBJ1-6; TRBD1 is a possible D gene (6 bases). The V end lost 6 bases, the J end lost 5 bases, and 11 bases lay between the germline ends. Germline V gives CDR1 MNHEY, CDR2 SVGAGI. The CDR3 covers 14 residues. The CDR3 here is CASRQAGDNSPLHF. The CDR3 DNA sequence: TGTGCCAGCAGGCAGGCAGGGGATAATTCACCCCTCCACTTT.

The CDR3 coding sequence is TGCGCCAGCAGGGCCCCGGGAGTCGTTGACTATGGCTACACCTTC. Translated, it gives CASRAPGVVDYGYTF. The chain recombines TRBV5-1 with TRBJ1-2; D is uncertain. This CDR3 is built from 15 residues. The V gene's germline CDR1 is SGHRS and CDR2 YFSETQ. V lost 5 bases and J 3 bases, leaving 17 bases between the germline ends. The entire variable domain, with the rest obtained from reference TRBV5-1 and TRBJ1-2, is as follows: KAGVTQTPRYLIKTRGQQVTLSCSPISGHRSVSWYQQTPGQGLQFLFEYFSETQRNKGNFPGRFSGRQFSNSRSEMNVSTLELGDSALYLCASRAPGVVDYGYTFGSGTRLTVV.

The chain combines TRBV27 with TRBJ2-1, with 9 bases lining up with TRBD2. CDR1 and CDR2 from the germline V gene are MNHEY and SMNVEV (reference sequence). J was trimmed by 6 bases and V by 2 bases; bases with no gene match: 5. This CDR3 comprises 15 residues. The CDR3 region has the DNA TGTGCCAGCAGTTTAGCGGGAGGGCCGGGCAATGAGCAGTTCTTC. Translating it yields CASSLAGGPGNEQFF.

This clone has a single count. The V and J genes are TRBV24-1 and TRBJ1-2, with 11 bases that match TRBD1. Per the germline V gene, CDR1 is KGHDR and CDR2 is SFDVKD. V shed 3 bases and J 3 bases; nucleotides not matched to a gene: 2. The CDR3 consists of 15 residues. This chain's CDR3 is CATSDGQGADYGYTF. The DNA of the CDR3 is TGTGCCACCAGTGATGGACAGGGGGCTGACTATGGCTACACCTTC.

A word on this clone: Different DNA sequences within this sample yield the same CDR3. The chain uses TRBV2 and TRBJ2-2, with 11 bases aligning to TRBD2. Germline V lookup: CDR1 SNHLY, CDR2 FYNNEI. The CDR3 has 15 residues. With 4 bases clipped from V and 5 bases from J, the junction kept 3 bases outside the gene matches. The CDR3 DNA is TGTGCCAGCAGTGGCCTAGCGGGGGGAACCGGGGAGCTGTTTTTT. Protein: CASSGLAGGTGELFF.

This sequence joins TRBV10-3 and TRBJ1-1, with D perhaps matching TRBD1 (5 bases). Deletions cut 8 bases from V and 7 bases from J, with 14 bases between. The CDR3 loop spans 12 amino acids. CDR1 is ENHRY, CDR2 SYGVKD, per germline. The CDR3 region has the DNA TGTGCCATCGGCGTGGGGGGAAGTGAAGCTTTCTTT. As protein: CAIGVGGSEAFF.

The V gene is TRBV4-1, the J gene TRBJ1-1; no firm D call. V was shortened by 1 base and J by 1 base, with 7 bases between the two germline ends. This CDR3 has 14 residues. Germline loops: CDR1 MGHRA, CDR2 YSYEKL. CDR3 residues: CASSQGEGNTEAFF. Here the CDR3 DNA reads TGCGCCAGCAGCCAAGGGGAGGGGAACACTGAAGCTTTCTTT.

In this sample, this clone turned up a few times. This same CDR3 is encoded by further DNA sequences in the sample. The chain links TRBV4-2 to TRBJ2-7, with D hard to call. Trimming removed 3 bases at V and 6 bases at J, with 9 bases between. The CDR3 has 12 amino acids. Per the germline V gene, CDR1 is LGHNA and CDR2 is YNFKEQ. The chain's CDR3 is CASSQSGREQYF. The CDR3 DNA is TGTGCCAGCAGCCAGTCTGGGCGCGAGCAGTACTTC.

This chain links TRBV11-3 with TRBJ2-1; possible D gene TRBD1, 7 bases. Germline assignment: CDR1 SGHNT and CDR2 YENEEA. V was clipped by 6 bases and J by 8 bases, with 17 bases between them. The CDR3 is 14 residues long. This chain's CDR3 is CASSRGLTGDEQFF. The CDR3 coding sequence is TGTGCCAGCAGTCGGGGGCTAACAGGGGATGAGCAGTTCTTC. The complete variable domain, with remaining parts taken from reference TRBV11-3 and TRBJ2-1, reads EAGVVQSPRYKIIEKKQPVAFWCNPISGHNTLYWYLQNLGQGPELLIRYENEEAVDDSQLPKDRFSAERLKGVDSTLKIQPAELGDSAVYLCASSRGLTGDEQFFGPGTRLTVL.

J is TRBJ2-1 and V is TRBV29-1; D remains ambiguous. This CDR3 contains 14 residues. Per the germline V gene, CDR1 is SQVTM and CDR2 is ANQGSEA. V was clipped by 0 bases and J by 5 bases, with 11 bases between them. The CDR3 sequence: CSVEDLVQDNEQFF. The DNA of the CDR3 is TGCAGCGTTGAAGATCTGGTTCAGGACAATGAGCAGTTCTTC.

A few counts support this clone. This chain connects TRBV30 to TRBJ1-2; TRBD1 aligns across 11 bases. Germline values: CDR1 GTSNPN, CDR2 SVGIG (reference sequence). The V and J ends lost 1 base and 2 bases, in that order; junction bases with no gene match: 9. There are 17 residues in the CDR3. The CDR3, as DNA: TGTGCCTGGAGTGAGGACAGGGGGCGGCGGTGGAACTATGGCTACACCTTC. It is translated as CAWSEDRGRRWNYGYTF.

CDR3 nucleotides: TGTGCCAGCAGCCTGACCGGGACAGCTAATGAGCAGTTCTTC. Its translation is CASSLTGTANEQFF. The chain is built from TRBV7-3 and TRBJ2-1, with 7 bases aligning to TRBD1. The CDR3 consists of 14 residues. The ends lost 5 bases at V and 7 bases at J; junction bases unmatched: 8. The V gene's germline CDR1 is SGHTA and CDR2 FQGTGA.